This TCR beta chain was captured in a study of shared clonotypes between healthy human individuals. On the study more broadly: Three plates were used per donor for CD4 naive, three for CD4 memory, two for CD8 naive and one for CD8 memory.

Recent vaccinations or acute infections were absent in the healthy HIV-negative adult donors. Concerning this clone: Antigen: not known.

Study-wide results and limits: The small donor group covered limited genetic and exposure diversity. Clonotype sharing across donors was expected to vary with sequencing depth.

Sequencing used immunoSEQ multiplex PCR; TCRdb keeps in-frame clones, though not all of them. The table includes millions of clones, 90% to 95% detected once. Germline CDR1 reads SGHKS; CDR2 reads YYEKEE (reference sequence). The CDR3 extends over 15 amino acids. V was trimmed by 5 bases and J by 7 bases, leaving 16 bases between them. This sequence was found in a man in his late teens or twenties in good health. Input material: naive CD4+ T cells sorted from blood. The subset: CD45RA+ positively selected. The chain is built from TRBV5-5 and TRBJ1-6; D might be TRBD1 (5 bases). CDR3 loop: CASRNQRGRNSPLHF. The CDR3 coding sequence is TGTGCCAGCAGGAACCAGAGGGGCAGAAATTCACCCCTCCACTTT.